This T cell receptor beta chain was captured in a study of cytomegalovirus exposure and HLA in healthy donors. Findings of the study overall: DRB1 had the most TCR associations and HLA-C the fewest, a later analysis found, with rates varying by HLA locus.

V shed 0 bases and J 1 base; nucleotides not matched to a gene: 5. Per germline, CDR1 SGHNT and CDR2 YYREEE (reference sequence). CDR3 size: 16 residues. As to this clone: Its antigen is not known.

13 Jbeta primers and 60 Vbeta primers were used for the PCR. TCRdb's table, derived via immunoSEQ multiplex PCR, lists solely in-frame clones and lacks some. The sample consists of about 140,000 clones, more than 75% of them appearing once. The specimen sequenced was PBMCs. This sequence was found in a middle-aged woman in good health and CMV-seronegative. The V gene is TRBV5-4, the J gene TRBJ1-1; 8 bases map to TRBD1. The CDR3 nucleotides read TGTGCCAGCAGCTTGGGGACAGGGCGGGGGAACACTGAAGCTTTCTTT. Protein: CASSLGTGRGNTEAFF.